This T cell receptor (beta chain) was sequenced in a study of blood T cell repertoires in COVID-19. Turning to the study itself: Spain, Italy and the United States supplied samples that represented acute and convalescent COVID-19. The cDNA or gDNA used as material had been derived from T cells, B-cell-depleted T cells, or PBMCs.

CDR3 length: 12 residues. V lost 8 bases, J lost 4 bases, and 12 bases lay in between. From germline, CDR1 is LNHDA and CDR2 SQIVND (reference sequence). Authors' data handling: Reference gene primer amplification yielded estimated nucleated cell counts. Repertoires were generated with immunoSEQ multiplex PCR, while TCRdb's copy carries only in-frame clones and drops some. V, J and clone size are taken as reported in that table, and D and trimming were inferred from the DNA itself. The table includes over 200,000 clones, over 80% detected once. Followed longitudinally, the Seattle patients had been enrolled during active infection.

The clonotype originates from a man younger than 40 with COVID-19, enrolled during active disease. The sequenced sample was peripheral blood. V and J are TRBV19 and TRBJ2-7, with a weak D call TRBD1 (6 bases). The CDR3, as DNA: TGTGCCAGTCAGGGACATAGATACGAGCAGTACTTC. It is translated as CASQGHRYEQYF.